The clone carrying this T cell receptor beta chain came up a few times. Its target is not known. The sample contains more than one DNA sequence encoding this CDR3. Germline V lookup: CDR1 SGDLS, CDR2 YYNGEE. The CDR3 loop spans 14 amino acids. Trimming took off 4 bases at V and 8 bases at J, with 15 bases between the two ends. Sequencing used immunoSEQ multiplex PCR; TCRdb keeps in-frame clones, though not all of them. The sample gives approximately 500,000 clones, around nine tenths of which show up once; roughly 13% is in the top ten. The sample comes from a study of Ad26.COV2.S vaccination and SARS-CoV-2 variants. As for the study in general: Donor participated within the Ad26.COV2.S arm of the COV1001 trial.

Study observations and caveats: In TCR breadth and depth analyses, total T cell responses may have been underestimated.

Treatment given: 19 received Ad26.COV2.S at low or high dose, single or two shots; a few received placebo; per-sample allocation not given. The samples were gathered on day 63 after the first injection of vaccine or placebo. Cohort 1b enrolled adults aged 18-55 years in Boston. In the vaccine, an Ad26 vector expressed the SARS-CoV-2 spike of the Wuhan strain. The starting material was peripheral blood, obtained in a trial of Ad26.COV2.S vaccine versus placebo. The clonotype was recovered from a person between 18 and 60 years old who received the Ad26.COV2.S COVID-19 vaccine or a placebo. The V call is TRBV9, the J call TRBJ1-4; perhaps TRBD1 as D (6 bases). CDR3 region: CASSPTGRREKLFF. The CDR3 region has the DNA TGTGCCAGCAGCCCAACAGGGCGCCGCGAAAAACTGTTTTTT.